The 20 T cell receptor beta chains below all came from one sample that was sequenced in a study of T cell repertoires in cytomegalovirus infection. Their cognate antigens are unknown. MiXCR, applied by TCRdb to the reads, yields one record per CDR3 protein. Here the sample spans hundreds of thousands of distinct CDR3 sequences, roughly a third being singletons. The starting material was cultured PBMCs, obtained from culture after CMV antigen stimulation. These receptor sequences come from a human donor in good health (CMV status not recorded). Some clones in this sample may be carry-over from other donors' samples.

This chain connects TRBV6-8 to TRBJ2-7; 10 bases are a match to TRBD1. V lost 4 bases to trimming and J lost 6 bases; unmatched junction nucleotides: 9. The CDR3 extends over 15 amino acids. Per the germline V gene, CDR1 is MNHGY and CDR2 is SAAAGT. The CDR3 DNA reads as TGTGCCAGCAGTTTAAAACCGGGACAGGGGCTCGAGCAGTACTTC. This gives the protein CASSLKPGQGLEQYF.

This clonotype was counted only a few times. This sequence joins TRBV7-9 and TRBJ1-2; D remains ambiguous. Germline CDR1 and CDR2: SEHNR and FQNEAQ (reference sequence). V lost 1 base and J 8 bases, leaving 11 bases between the germline ends. CDR3 length: 13 amino acids. In nucleotides, the CDR3 is TGTGCCAGCAGCTTAGAAGGCTTTTGGGGCTACACCTTC. The encoded protein is CASSLEGFWGYTF.

The genes are TRBV27 and TRBJ1-1; a weak D match, TRBD1 (6 bases). CDR3 length: 13 residues. Germline V gene data show CDR1 as MNHEY and CDR2 as SMNVEV (reference sequence). Between the trimmed V and J ends, which lost 5 bases and 1 base, there was a span of 8 bases. In nucleotides, the CDR3 is TGTGCCAGCAGTAAACAGGGGAACACTGAAGCTTTCTTT. This translates into CASSKQGNTEAFF.

This chain connects TRBV25-1 to TRBJ1-1; no clear D gene. Trimming shortened V by 6 bases and J by 3 bases, and 20 bases separated the two germline ends. Germline lookup yields CDR1 MGHDK and CDR2 SYGVNS. This CDR3 is built from 16 residues. CDR3 in DNA: TGTGCCAGCAGCACTGTAGAGGCGCATTCGTACACTGAAGCTTTCTTT. This sequence encodes CASSTVEAHSYTEAFF.

In its sample, this clonotype was seen a few times. The gene calls are TRBV10-3 and TRBJ2-1; TRBD1 might be the D (7 bases). In germline, CDR1 is ENHRY, CDR2 SYGVKD. The CDR3 loop spans 12 amino acids. Trimming removed 3 bases at V and 8 bases at J, with 8 bases between. CDR3 bases: TGTGCCATCAGTGACAGGGGGGATGAGCAGTTCTTC. Its translation: CAISDRGDEQFF.

The chain couples TRBV7-2 to TRBJ2-1; 8 bases agree with TRBD2. V shed 5 bases, J shed 5 bases, and the junction held 8 bases outside the gene matches. Germline values: CDR1 SGHTA, CDR2 FQGNSA. The CDR3 has 15 amino acids. The CDR3 DNA sequence: TGTGCCAGCAGCCCGAGCGGGAGTCAAAACAATGAGCAGTTCTTC. Its protein product is CASSPSGSQNNEQFF. The full variable domain, rest sourced from reference TRBV7-2 and TRBJ2-1, is GAGVSQSPSNKVTEKGKDVELRCDPISGHTALYWYRQSLGQGLEFLIYFQGNSAPDKSGLPSDRFSAERTGGSVSTLTIQRTQQEDSAVYLCASSPSGSQNNEQFFGPGTRLTVL.

This rearrangement joins TRBV12-5 to TRBJ2-1; TRBD2 matches at 8 bases. The CDR3 length is 16 residues. CDR1 LGHNT and CDR2 FRNRAP come from the germline V gene. V trimming: 3 bases; J trimming: 7 bases; junction bases outside the gene matches: 11. CDR3 amino acids: CASGFSGTRGFNEQFF. In nucleotides, the CDR3 is TGTGCTAGTGGTTTTTCGGGGACTAGAGGCTTTAATGAGCAGTTCTTC.

Many counts were recorded for this clonotype. The chain uses TRBV11-2 and TRBJ1-5; D unclear. The V gene's germline CDR1 is SGHAT and CDR2 FQNNGV. The CDR3 runs 12 residues. Trimming removed 3 bases from V and 3 bases from J, with 3 bases in between. In nucleotides, the CDR3 is TGTGCCAGCAGCTTGGACAATCAGCCCCAGCATTTT. Its translation: CASSLDNQPQHF.

The chain employs TRBV6-5 and TRBJ2-1; TRBD2 might be the D (6 bases). Germline V gene sequence: CDR1 MNHEY, CDR2 SVGAGI. The length of the CDR3 is 15 residues. Trimming left V 7 bases short and J 4 bases short, with 17 bases between. The chain's CDR3 is CASNSRGNGYNEQFF. In DNA form, the CDR3 reads TGTGCCAGCAACTCTCGCGGGAACGGTTACAATGAGCAGTTCTTC.

The V call is TRBV6-6, the J call TRBJ2-2, with 7 positions matching TRBD1. Germline V gives CDR1 MNHNY, CDR2 SVGAGI (reference sequence). Losses at the gene ends were 0 bases for V and 7 bases for J; bases not matched to a gene: 8. CDR3 length: 16 amino acids. DNA of the CDR3: TGTGCCAGCAGTTACTCGAACAGGGGCAAAAGCGGGGAGCTGTTTTTT. Protein sequence: CASSYSNRGKSGELFF.

J is TRBJ2-5 and V is TRBV5-1; the match to TRBD2 covers 12 bases. The CDR3 runs 17 residues. Germline trimming cut 2 bases from V and 2 bases from J; bases unmatched to any gene: 7. Germline V lookup: CDR1 SGHRS, CDR2 YFSETQ. CDR3 in amino acids: CASSFGLAGSLQETQYF. The DNA for the CDR3 is TGCGCCAGCAGCTTCGGACTAGCGGGATCACTACAAGAGACCCAGTACTTC.

The J gene is TRBJ1-4, the V gene TRBV10-3; D is possibly TRBD1 (6 bases). Germline lookup yields CDR1 ENHRY and CDR2 SYGVKD. The CDR3 covers 14 residues. V was cut by 0 bases and J by 11 bases, with 13 bases left in between. In nucleotides, the CDR3 is TGTGCCATCAGTGAGTCGAGTTCCGGGGGCAAACTGTTTTTT. Translating it yields CAISESSSGGKLFF.

V usage is TRBV28 and J usage is TRBJ1-6, with D possibly matching TRBD1 (5 bases). V gave up 2 bases and J gave up 6 bases, with 14 bases separating them. Germline loops: CDR1 MDHEN, CDR2 SYDVKM. The CDR3 is made up of 16 amino acids. CDR3 DNA sequence: TGTGCCAGCAGTTTAGGGGCAGGGCGCACTAATTCACCCCTCCACTTT. Encoded protein: CASSLGAGRTNSPLHF.

CDR3 DNA sequence: TGCGCCAGCAGTTCCCTCGGAGGAGGGGATTCACCCCTCCACTTT. It is translated as CASSSLGGGDSPLHF. The rearrangement uses TRBV4-3 and TRBJ1-6; tentatively, D is TRBD1 (5 bases). Germline-derived CDR1 and CDR2 are LGHNA and YSLEER. This CDR3 region has 15 residues. V was pared by 6 bases and J by 8 bases, with 17 bases between.

This clonotype was found many times. This sequence joins TRBV7-2 and TRBJ2-1, with 7 bases that match TRBD1. Germline V CDR1 and CDR2: SGHTA, FQGNSA. CDR3 size: 17 residues. The junction had 7 bases not matched to a gene; V was cut back by 2 bases and J by 0 bases. DNA of the CDR3: TGTGCCAGCAGCTTAACCGGGACAGCCCTCTCCTACAATGAGCAGTTCTTC. Translating it yields CASSLTGTALSYNEQFF.

The chain links TRBV7-4 to TRBJ2-1, with 9 positions matching TRBD2. The CDR3 is 16 amino acids. V lost 5 bases to trimming and J lost 6 bases; unmatched junction nucleotides: 11. CDR1 SGHVT and CDR2 SQSDAQ come from the germline V gene. The CDR3 region is CASSRRSSGIPNEQFF. DNA of the CDR3: TGTGCCAGCAGCCGTCGGTCTAGCGGGATACCCAATGAGCAGTTCTTC.

This clonotype was counted many times. This chain links TRBV7-9 with TRBJ1-4; no clear D. Germline V CDR1 and CDR2: SEHNR, FQNEAQ (reference sequence). The CDR3 is 14 residues long. V gave up 1 base and J gave up 7 bases, with 10 bases separating them. CDR3 region: CASSLGKQGEKLFF. As DNA, the CDR3 is TGTGCCAGCAGCTTAGGCAAGCAAGGTGAAAAACTGTTTTTT.

In DNA form, the CDR3 reads TGTGCCAGCAGCTTCTCTAAGGTGGATGAGCAGTTCTTC. Its protein is CASSFSKVDEQFF. The chain recombines TRBV7-3 with TRBJ2-1; D is ambiguous. Germline V lookup: CDR1 SGHTA, CDR2 FQGTGA. The V and J ends lost 3 bases and 8 bases respectively, with 11 bases between them. CDR3 length equals 13 residues.

This clonotype was seen only a few times. The V gene is TRBV20-1, the J gene TRBJ2-1; tentatively, D is TRBD1 or TRBD2 (5 bases each). The V gene's germline CDR1 is DFQATT and CDR2 SNEGSKA (reference sequence). This CDR3 spans 11 amino acids. V was shortened by 6 bases and J by 8 bases, with 11 bases between the two germline ends. This CDR3 reads CSAQRGDEQFF. CDR3 bases: TGCAGTGCCCAAAGAGGGGATGAGCAGTTCTTC.

This clonotype was found a few times. This chain connects TRBV12-3 or TRBV12-4 to TRBJ1-5; tentatively, D is TRBD1 (5 bases). The CDR3 consists of 15 residues. V was trimmed by 4 bases and J by 7 bases, leaving 17 bases between them. CDR3 protein: CASSSNRRGIQPQHF. The CDR3 nucleotides read TGTGCCAGCAGTTCCAACCGAAGGGGAATCCAGCCCCAGCATTTT.